This T cell receptor (beta chain) was sequenced for a study of OX40 agonist ivuxolimab in advanced cancers. TCRdb's copy holds only in-frame clones and misses some; the assay was immunoSEQ multiplex PCR. The sample has around 20,000 clones; about 79% are singletons. CDR1 LNHDA and CDR2 SQIVND come from the germline V gene (reference sequence). V lost 4 bases to trimming and J lost 0 bases, with 13 bases between them. The CDR3 consists of 16 residues. This chain joins TRBV19 and TRBJ1-3, with TRBD1 as a possible D gene (6 bases). Here the sequenced sample was CD4+ or CD8+ T cells sorted from blood, taken in a trial of the OX40 agonist ivuxolimab. This sequence was found in an adult with an advanced solid tumor such as melanoma, head and neck, liver or kidney cancer. DNA of the CDR3: TGTGCCAGTAGTACACAGGGCCTTTTCTCTGGAAACACCATATATTTT. It encodes CASSTQGLFSGNTIYF.